This is a list of T cell receptor beta chains from one sample in a study of blood T cell repertoires in COVID-19. The protocol was immunoSEQ multiplex PCR, while the TCRdb copy is restricted to in-frame clones and leaves out a portion. The table has 150,000 to 180,000 clones, around 83% seen once. Sequenced material: peripheral blood. The receptor source for this set is a woman aged 55-69 years with COVID-19, enrolled during active disease. Both conserved end residues are part of each CDR3. The order of the fields is clone size, J gene, D gene, V gene, CDR3 DNA, CDR3 protein. D genes are given only for firm matches. Clone size is shown for a subset of rows, as once, few, many or a class of expanded clone.

>NA|TRBJ1-1|NA|TRBV6-5
TGTGCCAGCACCCCGGGGGGAAGAAGGACTGAAGCTTTCTTT
CASTPGGRRTEAFF
>NA|TRBJ2-1|NA|TRBV6-4
TGTGCCAGCAGTGACGTTGGAGCGGCCTACAATGAGCAGTTCTTC
CASSDVGAAYNEQFF
>NA|TRBJ2-3|NA|TRBV19
TGTGCCAGTAGTATCTCAGATACGCAGTATTTT
CASSISDTQYF
>NA|TRBJ2-7|NA|TRBV21-1
TGTGCCAGCAGCCAAATCGGGGAGCAGTACTTC
CASSQIGEQYF
>NA|TRBJ2-7|NA|TRBV11-1
TGTGCCAGCAGCTCTTCAGGGTTGTTTCAGGGGCAGTACTTC
CASSSSGLFQGQYF
>once|TRBJ1-1|NA|TRBV19
TGTGCCAGTAGCCCTTTCCAGGGGATGGAAGCTTTCTTT
CASSPFQGMEAFF
>NA|TRBJ2-3|NA|TRBV5-1
TGCGCCAGCCGGACTCTTCAAAGCACAGATACGCAGTATTTT
CASRTLQSTDTQYF
>NA|TRBJ1-2|TRBD1|TRBV5-6
TGTGCCAGCAGCTTGCGGGGGACAGGGACAGCTGGCTACACCTTC
CASSLRGTGTAGYTF
>once|TRBJ1-3|TRBD1|TRBV27
TGTGCCAGCAGTCCGGACAGGGGGAGGAACACCATATATTTT
CASSPDRGRNTIYF
>NA|TRBJ2-7|TRBD2|TRBV3-1/TRBV3-2
TGTGCCAGCAGCCAAAAGGGCGCGGGAGGGTCCGAGCAGTACTTC
CASSQKGAGGSEQYF
>NA|TRBJ2-1|NA|TRBV28
TGTGCCAGCAGTTTTCAAGCAGGGGCCGGTGAGCAGTTCTTC
CASSFQAGAGEQFF
>NA|TRBJ1-4|NA|TRBV29-1
TGCAGCGTTGGAGGTACCGGTGAAAAACTGTTTTTT
CSVGGTGEKLFF
>NA|TRBJ2-3|NA|TRBV12-3/TRBV12-4
TGTGCCAGCAGTTTTTTCTCCCCAGATACGCAGTATTTT
CASSFFSPDTQYF
>NA|TRBJ2-3|NA|TRBV5-1
TGCGCCAGCAGCTTGTTGCGGAGGGAGACAGATACGCAGTATTTT
CASSLLRRETDTQYF
>NA|TRBJ1-1|NA|TRBV10-1
TGCGCCAGCAGTGACAGTAACACTGAAGCTTTCTTT
CASSDSNTEAFF
>NA|TRBJ1-1|NA|TRBV3-1/TRBV3-2
TGTGCCAGCAGCCAAGGTTATCAGGGTGAACCTTTCTTT
CASSQGYQGEPFF
>NA|TRBJ2-3|TRBD1|TRBV10-1
TGCGCCAGCAGTCTCACAGGGGCAGATACGCAGTATTTT
CASSLTGADTQYF
>NA|TRBJ2-3|NA|TRBV4-1
TGCGCCAGCAGCCAAGACGGAGCTGGCGCAGATACGCAGTATTTT
CASSQDGAGADTQYF
>NA|TRBJ2-1|TRBD1|TRBV5-1
TGCGCCAGCAGCCCTCGGGACAGGGCGAATGAGCAGTTCTTC
CASSPRDRANEQFF
>NA|TRBJ2-5|TRBD2|TRBV9
TGTGCCAGCAGCCCCCCGGGACTAGTAAAGACCCAGTACTTC
CASSPPGLVKTQYF
>NA|TRBJ2-1|TRBD2|TRBV10-3
TGTGCCATCAGTGAGTCGTCCAGCGGGGGGCGGAATGAGCAGTTCTTC
CAISESSSGGRNEQFF
>once|TRBJ2-1|TRBD2|TRBV9
TGTGCCAGCAGCGTAACTAGCGGGGGGGATCATGAGCAGTTCTTC
CASSVTSGGDHEQFF
>NA|TRBJ2-7|NA|TRBV27
TGTGCCAGCAGTTTTATAGGGGGAGACTACGAGCAGTACTTC
CASSFIGGDYEQYF
>NA|TRBJ2-1|NA|TRBV29-1
TGCAGCGTGTGGCGGACAGCTTACAATGAGCAGTTCTTC
CSVWRTAYNEQFF
>NA|TRBJ2-1|TRBD2|TRBV18
TGTGCCAGCTCACCACCCAGGACTAGCGGGACCAATGAGCAGTTCTTC
CASSPPRTSGTNEQFF
>NA|TRBJ1-2|NA|TRBV27
TGTGCCAGCAGTTTAAACTCGCCTTATGGCTACACCTTC
CASSLNSPYGYTF
>NA|TRBJ1-5|NA|TRBV25-1
TGTGCCAGCAGTCGGAATCAGCCCCAGCATTTT
CASSRNQPQHF
>NA|TRBJ1-5|NA|TRBV3-1/TRBV3-2
TGTGCCAGCAGCCAAGATTTCGGCGGGCGAAGCAATCAGCCCCAGCATTTT
CASSQDFGGRSNQPQHF
>few|TRBJ2-2|TRBD2|TRBV9
TGTGCCAGCAGCGTAGCGGGGGGGCCAACCGGGGAGCTGTTTTTT
CASSVAGGPTGELFF
>NA|TRBJ2-7|NA|TRBV5-1
TGCGCCAGCAGCTTGGAGGGCGGGATCTTCAACGAGCAGTACTTC
CASSLEGGIFNEQYF
>NA|TRBJ2-4|TRBD1|TRBV15
TGTGCCACCAGCAGAGATCCGGGACAGGGGAACATTCAGTACTTC
CATSRDPGQGNIQYF